This TCR beta chain was sequenced during a study of vaccination and CD4 T cells after COVID-19. Study-wide context: Convalescent participants consisted of six males and four females, two being Hispanic.

The junction had 14 bases not matched to a gene; V was cut back by 6 bases and J by 0 bases. The CDR3 is 20 amino acids. CDR1 and CDR2 from the germline V gene are DFQATT and SNEGSKA (reference sequence). An Oncomine TCR Beta short-read assay was used to sequence the DNA from cultured CD4+ T cells. Genomic DNA extraction was carried out from cultured CD4+ T cells. TCRdb redid the calling of the PCR reads with MiXCR, one entry per CDR3 protein. The table lists around 20,000 distinct CDR3 sequences, 51% of them singletons. Study results and limitations: Relatively few convalescent patients were studied; early post-infection timepoints were not included.

On this clonotype itself: Its target is not known.

Treatment of the sample: approximately 9-day PBMC culture with coronavirus spike peptide pools or control peptides (ViraFEST assay). The authors replaced half the medium with fresh IL-2 medium on days 3 and 7. The clonotype was recovered from a human donor who had recovered from COVID-19. The rearrangement uses TRBV20-1 and TRBJ2-1, with 16 nucleotides matching TRBD2. The sequenced sample was CD4+ T cells from blood, cultured in vitro, obtained before SARS-CoV-2 vaccination. CDR3 sequence reads: CSAQPSGLAGGRGSYNEQFF. As DNA, the CDR3 is TGCAGTGCCCAACCCTCGGGACTAGCGGGAGGGCGGGGCTCCTACAATGAGCAGTTCTTC.